This TCR beta chain was observed in a study of blood T cell repertoires in COVID-19. Overall study: Researchers got acute and convalescent COVID-19 samples from the United States, Italy and Spain. PBMCs, B-cell-depleted T cells, or T cells were the source of the cDNA or gDNA that made up the material.

The germline V gene has CDR1 KGHSH and CDR2 LQKENI. This CDR3 comprises 16 residues. V shed 0 bases and J 6 bases; nucleotides not matched to a gene: 2. Original methodology: Reference gene primers were amplified, and this amplification served to estimate nucleated cell counts. Measured with immunoSEQ multiplex PCR; TCRdb has only the in-frame clones, and not every one. V and J calls and clone size come straight from that table; D and trimming were deduced from the DNA. The sample includes around 140,000 clones, 75% to 90% of them seen just once. Sequenced sample: peripheral blood. The clonotype comes from a man in his fifties or sixties with active or convalescent COVID-19. The rearrangement joins TRBV18 to TRBJ2-1; 13 nucleotides align to TRBD2. The CDR3 reads CASSPPWTSGSNEQFF. The CDR3 nucleotides read TGTGCCAGCTCACCACCCTGGACTAGCGGGAGCAATGAGCAGTTCTTC.